What follows are 32 T cell receptor beta chains derived from one specimen sequenced in a study of PD-1 blockade in classical Hodgkin lymphoma. The table came from immunoSEQ multiplex PCR; TCRdb's copy has only in-frame clones and leaves some out. The table shows about 46,000 clones, with roughly 80% occurring only once. Time point described: cycle 4 day 1 (C4D1), after six to seven weeks of nivolumab. Every patient relapsed after autologous stem cell transplantation, and brentuximab vedotin exposure varied. The input for sequencing was peripheral blood mononuclear cells (PBMCs), taken before the fourth cycle of nivolumab. These receptors all come from a human donor with classical Hodgkin lymphoma.

The chain is built from TRBV9 and TRBJ2-1, with 7 bases that match TRBD2. Per the germline V gene, CDR1 is SGDLS and CDR2 is YYNGEE. The CDR3 contains 15 residues. J was trimmed by 5 bases and V by 3 bases; bases with no gene match: 8. The CDR3 region has the DNA TGTGCCAGCAGCGGGTTGAAGGGGAGGGACAATGAGCAGTTCTTC. This encodes CASSGLKGRDNEQFF. The variable domain in full, completed from reference TRBV9 and TRBJ2-1, reads DSGVTQTPKHLITATGQRVTLRCSPRSGDLSVYWYQQSLDQGLQFLIQYYNGEERAKGNILERFSAQQFPDLHSELNLSSLELGDSALYFCASSGLKGRDNEQFFGPGTRLTVL.

This clone has a handful of counts. The gene calls are TRBV7-2 and TRBJ1-1, with a possible D match to TRBD1 (5 bases). Germline V CDR1 and CDR2: SGHTA, FQGNSA. V shed 2 bases and J shed 7 bases, with 8 bases lying between them. This CDR3 comprises 12 residues. The CDR3 region is CASSLYRGEAFF. CDR3 in DNA: TGTGCCAGCAGCTTATATAGGGGTGAAGCTTTCTTT.

V and J are TRBV5-8 and TRBJ2-3; 10 bases fit TRBD2. Germline V gene sequence: CDR1 SGHTS, CDR2 YDEGEE. The CDR3 has 15 amino acids. V shed 2 bases, J shed 3 bases, and the junction held 3 bases outside the gene matches. CDR3 nucleotide sequence: TGTGCCAGCAGCTTCCTAGCGGGAGTGACAGATACGCAGTATTTT. This translates into CASSFLAGVTDTQYF.

The chain is built from TRBV7-9 and TRBJ2-7; D call uncertain. The V and J ends lost 6 bases and 4 bases respectively, with 16 bases between them. Germline V lookup: CDR1 SEHNR, CDR2 FQNEAQ (reference sequence). The CDR3 runs 14 residues. CDR3 coding DNA: TGTGCCAGCAGTTCCACCCCGGCTAGTTACGAGCAGTACTTC. Protein sequence: CASSSTPASYEQYF.

The gene calls are TRBV5-1 and TRBJ1-1; tentative D call: TRBD1 (5 bases). V lost 0 bases and J 1 base, leaving 10 bases between the germline ends. Germline values: CDR1 SGHRS, CDR2 YFSETQ. CDR3 length: 15 amino acids. The CDR3 here is CASSLVGQKNTEAFF. In DNA form, the CDR3 reads TGCGCCAGCAGCTTGGTAGGACAAAAGAACACTGAAGCTTTCTTT.

The rearrangement joins TRBV16 to TRBJ1-2; D unresolved. Germline CDR1 is KGHSY and CDR2 is FQNENV. Trimming took 2 bases from V and 4 from J, leaving 17 bases between them. The CDR3 is 16 residues long. CDR3 loop: CASSQGVVSLVYGYTF. For the CDR3, the DNA is TGTGCCAGCAGCCAAGGTGTGGTCAGTTTGGTCTATGGCTACACCTTC.

This sequence joins TRBV5-5 and TRBJ2-1; 13 bases map to TRBD2. Losses at the gene ends were 4 bases for V and 4 bases for J; bases not matched to a gene: 5. The CDR3 contains 16 residues. CDR1 is SGHKS and CDR2 is YYEKEE in the germline V gene (reference sequence). The CDR3 DNA reads TGTGCCAGCAGCATCCGACTAGCGGGGGGTTACAATGAGCAGTTCTTC. Its translation: CASSIRLAGGYNEQFF. Variable domain in full (rest from reference TRBV5-5 and TRBJ2-1): DAGVTQSPTHLIKTRGQQVTLRCSPISGHKSVSWYQQVLGQGPQFIFQYYEKEERGRGNFPDRFSARQFPNYSSELNVNALLLGDSALYLCASSIRLAGGYNEQFFGPGTRLTVL.

CDR3 protein: CASSWGGIGATQYF. The CDR3 region has the DNA TGTGCCAGCAGTTGGGGGGGAATAGGGGCGACCCAGTACTTC. V and J are TRBV27 and TRBJ2-5; 7 nucleotides align to TRBD2. The germline V gene has CDR1 MNHEY and CDR2 SMNVEV (reference sequence). V trimming: 4 bases; J trimming: 7 bases; junction bases outside the gene matches: 9. There are 14 residues in the CDR3.

The V call is TRBV4-3, the J call TRBJ1-1; D gene uncertain. Germline loops: CDR1 LGHNA, CDR2 YSLEER. V was clipped by 5 bases and J by 7 bases, with 8 bases between them. This CDR3 is 11 amino acids long. The CDR3 bases are TGCGCCAGCAGCTTTCTTGGTGAAGCTTTCTTT. As protein: CASSFLGEAFF.

CDR3 loop: CASSFWGQGFEQYF. The CDR3 bases are TGTGCCAGCAGCTTTTGGGGACAGGGGTTCGAGCAGTACTTC. J is TRBJ2-7 and V is TRBV11-2; TRBD1 matches 10 bases. The trim removed 3 bases at V and 6 bases at J, leaving 5 bases unmatched. The CDR3 covers 14 residues. CDR1 is SGHAT and CDR2 is FQNNGV in the germline V gene.

This clone was recorded a few times. The junction differs from germline at one of its ends, possibly a read error. The chain uses TRBV6-1 and TRBJ1-2, with 8 positions matching TRBD1. Germline loops: CDR1 MNHNS, CDR2 SASEGT. The CDR3 is 15 residues long. The CDR3 bases are TGTGCCAGCAGGGAAGCGACAGGGGTTAACTATGGCTACACCTTC. As protein: CASREATGVNYGYTF.

This rearrangement joins TRBV5-1 to TRBJ2-3; 10 bases are shared with TRBD1. The ends lost 5 bases at V and 4 bases at J; junction bases unmatched: 4. Germline V gene data show CDR1 as SGHRS and CDR2 as YFSETQ. The length of the CDR3 is 14 residues. The CDR3 DNA is TGCGCCAGCAGTCCAGGACAGGGGGCAGATACGCAGTATTTT. Translation gives CASSPGQGADTQYF.

This clone has more than one count but fewer than ten. The chain carries TRBV6-5 and TRBJ2-7, with D perhaps matching TRBD1 (6 bases). CDR1 is MNHEY and CDR2 is SVGAGI in the germline V gene. The CDR3 has 11 residues. V was trimmed by 4 bases and J by 5 bases, leaving 6 bases between them. CDR3 nucleotide sequence: TGTGCCAGCAGTTCAGGGGACGAGCAGTACTTC. This codes for CASSSGDEQYF.

The V and J genes are TRBV10-3 and TRBJ2-3; a weak D match, TRBD2 (6 bases). Trimming removed 2 bases at V and 4 bases at J, with 10 bases between. The V gene's germline CDR1 is ENHRY and CDR2 SYGVKD. The CDR3 loop spans 14 amino acids. The CDR3 region has the DNA TGTGCCATCAGTGAGGGAAGGGAGGCAGATACGCAGTATTTT. This codes for CAISEGREADTQYF.

This sequence joins TRBV18 and TRBJ2-7, with 10 bases identical to TRBD2. The CDR3 length is 15 residues. Trimming took 3 bases from V and 6 from J; bases not matched to a gene: 8. Germline CDR1 KGHSH, CDR2 LQKENI. The CDR3 bases are TGTGCCAGCTCACCCCTAGCGGGAGATTCGGGCGAGCAGTACTTC. The encoded protein is CASSPLAGDSGEQYF. The full variable domain, with the rest looked up from reference TRBV18 and TRBJ2-7, is NAGVMQNPRHLVRRRGQEARLRCSPMKGHSHVYWYRQLPEEGLKFMVYLQKENIIDESGMPKERFSAEFPKEGPSILRIQQVVRGDSAAYFCASSPLAGDSGEQYFGPGTRLTVT.

This clone showed up just once. The rearrangement uses TRBV28 and TRBJ1-5; tentative D call: TRBD1 (5 bases). V was cut by 6 bases and J by 0 bases, with 15 bases left in between. Germline V gene sequence: CDR1 MDHEN, CDR2 SYDVKM. The CDR3 extends over 16 amino acids. Here the CDR3 DNA reads TGTGCCAGCAGCCGCTCCGGGACCGCTAGCAATCAGCCCCAGCATTTT. This gives the protein CASSRSGTASNQPQHF.

The genes are TRBV5-8 and TRBJ1-5, with D perhaps TRBD1 (5 bases). The V end was cut by 0 bases, the J end by 6 bases, with 7 bases between. Germline V CDR1 and CDR2: SGHTS, YDEGEE. The CDR3 loop spans 13 amino acids. The CDR3 region is CASSLDRPQPQHF. The CDR3 bases are TGTGCCAGCAGCTTGGACAGGCCTCAGCCCCAGCATTTT.

The chain combines TRBV4-3 with TRBJ1-1; 7 bases line up with TRBD1. CDR1 and CDR2 (germline): LGHNA, YSLEER. Trimming took 0 bases from V and 11 from J; bases not matched to a gene: 6. The CDR3 runs to 13 residues. CDR3 residues: CASSQDRGGWAFF. CDR3 coding DNA: TGCGCCAGCAGCCAAGATAGAGGGGGCTGGGCTTTCTTT.

J is TRBJ2-1 and V is TRBV6-5; D is uncertain. Germline CDR1 reads MNHEY; CDR2 reads SVGAGI. This CDR3 has 13 amino acids. Trimming pared 4 bases from V and 7 bases from J, leaving 11 bases between. The DNA for the CDR3 is TGTGCCAGCAGTTCCTCCCGGGTGAATGAGCAGTTCTTC. Translated, it gives CASSSSRVNEQFF.

The chain has TRBV7-3 and TRBJ2-1; 9 bases match TRBD2. Unmatched junction bases numbered 8, after V lost 6 bases and J lost 8 bases. The CDR3 consists of 14 residues. CDR1 SGHTA and CDR2 FQGTGA come from the germline V gene. For the CDR3, the DNA is TGTGCCAGCAGTACCGGACTAGCGACTGATGAGCAGTTCTTC. Amino acid sequence: CASSTGLATDEQFF.

The chain uses TRBV29-1 and TRBJ2-1, with 8 bases matching TRBD2. CDR3 size: 15 residues. After removal of 1 base from V and 0 bases from J, the junction contained 2 bases not matched to a gene. CDR1 is SQVTM and CDR2 is ANQGSEA in the germline V gene. The CDR3 loop is CSVEGGLVSYNEQFF. The DNA for the CDR3 is TGCAGCGTTGAAGGGGGACTAGTCTCCTACAATGAGCAGTTCTTC.

The chain has TRBV5-1 and TRBJ2-3, with 7 bases that match TRBD2. The CDR3 sequence is 17 residues long. J lost 5 bases, V lost 0 bases, and 12 bases had no gene match. Germline-derived CDR1 and CDR2 are SGHRS and YFSETQ. This CDR3 reads CASSLAGSSGNIDTQYF. As DNA, the CDR3 is TGCGCCAGCAGCTTGGCCGGCTCCAGCGGGAATATAGATACGCAGTATTTT.

This chain joins TRBV6-1 and TRBJ2-2; D remains unclear. In germline, CDR1 is MNHNS, CDR2 SASEGT. This CDR3 region has 15 residues. Trimming left V 1 base short and J 3 bases short, with 9 bases between. This CDR3 is CASSEEYTYTGELFF. As DNA, the CDR3 is TGTGCCAGCAGTGAAGAGTACACATACACCGGGGAGCTGTTTTTT.

This chain links TRBV28 with TRBJ2-7, with 7 positions matching TRBD1. Germline CDR1 MDHEN, CDR2 SYDVKM. The V gene end was trimmed by 6 bases and the J gene end by 0 bases; junction bases not matched to a gene: 8. This CDR3 spans 15 amino acids. The CDR3 bases are TGTGCCAGCAGAGCCGGGACAGAAAGCTCCTACGAGCAGTACTTC. Protein sequence: CASRAGTESSYEQYF.

This chain uses TRBV7-9 with TRBJ2-1; TRBD1 or TRBD2 may be the D gene (5 bases each). Germline CDR1 SEHNR, CDR2 FQNEAQ (reference sequence). This CDR3 spans 13 amino acids. Trimming pared 9 bases from V and 8 bases from J, leaving 17 bases between. Here the CDR3 reads CARTGIDSYEQFF. Here the CDR3 DNA reads TGTGCCAGGACGGGGATCGACAGTTATGAGCAGTTCTTC.

This clone was observed a single time. The chain uses TRBV28 and TRBJ2-7; a weak D match, TRBD2 (6 bases). The V end lost 7 bases, the J end lost 5 bases, and 21 bases lay between the germline ends. CDR1 MDHEN and CDR2 SYDVKM come from the germline V gene. The CDR3 runs 15 residues. This CDR3 reads CASIPSGDLENEQYF. The CDR3 DNA is TGTGCCAGCATCCCCTCGGGGGACTTAGAGAACGAGCAGTACTTC.

This clone has a count of ten or more. The chain is built from TRBV4-1 and TRBJ1-2; weak D call: TRBD1 (5 bases). The germline CDR1 and CDR2 sequences are MGHRA and YSYEKL. The V end lost 1 base, the J end lost 6 bases, and 12 bases lay between the germline ends. The CDR3 has 14 amino acids. The CDR3 loop is CASSQGGDVDGYTF. In nucleotides, the CDR3 is TGCGCCAGCAGCCAAGGAGGGGACGTGGATGGCTACACCTTC.

The chain is built from TRBV10-2 and TRBJ2-7; D ambiguous. The CDR3 spans 13 residues. The ends were cut back, 3 bases at V and 0 bases at J, with 6 bases in the middle. CDR1 WSHSY and CDR2 SAAADI come from the germline V gene. The CDR3 loop reads CASSEAPSYEQYF. CDR3 DNA: TGCGCCAGCAGTGAAGCCCCCTCCTACGAGCAGTACTTC.

The chain recombines TRBV28 with TRBJ1-5, with D possibly TRBD1 on 5 matching bases. The V end was cut by 3 bases, the J end by 6 bases, with 9 bases between. Germline V gene data show CDR1 as MDHEN and CDR2 as SYDVKM. CDR3 length: 13 amino acids. CDR3 nucleotides: TGTGCCAGCAGTTTTGAGGGGCTTCAGCCCCAGCATTTT. Amino acid sequence: CASSFEGLQPQHF.

CDR3 region: CASTPTSLYEQYF. In DNA, the CDR3 is TGTGCCAGCACACCGACTAGCTTATACGAGCAGTACTTC. The chain uses TRBV28 and TRBJ2-7; TRBD2 agrees at 7 bases. V dropped 7 bases and J dropped 4; count of bases not matched to a gene: 7. The germline gives CDR1 MDHEN, CDR2 SYDVKM. This CDR3 contains 13 residues.

The chain combines TRBV5-6 with TRBJ2-1, with D unresolved. The ends were cut back, 4 bases at V and 3 bases at J, with 11 bases in the middle. Germline assignment: CDR1 SGHDT and CDR2 YYEEEE. The CDR3 has 14 residues. The CDR3 spells CASSAGRSYNEQFF. The CDR3 DNA reads as TGTGCCAGCAGCGCTGGACGGAGCTACAATGAGCAGTTCTTC.

DNA of the CDR3: TGTGCCAGAAGCTTTTTTCCCGGCGGCAACTCTGGAAACACCATATATTTT. Translation: CARSFFPGGNSGNTIYF. V is TRBV5-3 and J is TRBJ1-3; no clear D. TRBV5-3 is given ORF status, its function remaining uncertain. V lost 2 bases, J lost 0 bases, and 15 bases lay in between. The CDR3 totals 17 residues.